A selection of T cell receptor beta chains follows, all from one sample in a study of blood T cell repertoires in COVID-19. Data came from immunoSEQ multiplex PCR; TCRdb stores just in-frame clones and leaves some out. The repertoire holds over 55,000 clones, with 82% as singletons. The sequenced sample was peripheral blood. The receptors here all came from a woman aged 55-75 years with acute or convalescent COVID-19. Each CDR3 is given without its conserved first and last residue.

v_gene	CDR3aa
TRBV7-2	ASSLGRGGRNTEAF
TRBV10-2	ASSDPLFDISYEQY
TRBV10-3	AIRRTFTGQGPNTEAF
TRBV12-5	ASGPSSTEAF
TRBV24-1	ATSDFQTNYGYT
TRBV6-6	ASSPSGGGAGAEQF
TRBV15	ATSPGIGQY
TRBV2	ASTWTENSPLH
TRBV24-1	ATSDPAGQGSEQY
TRBV19	ASGQGREWETQY
TRBV21-1	ASSKNVRTGRNNQPQH
TRBV15	ATSRGGRQGSTEAF
TRBV7-2	ASSPRQGTGDTQY
TRBV10-3	AISRQGSSLDFKAF
TRBV25-1	ASSRVLPIGNTEAF
TRBV5-8	ASSLLMNTEAF
TRBV23-1	ASGTGTGF
TRBV5-1	ASSLEGVTDTQY
TRBV29-1	SVSGGAEQY
TRBV6-6	ASTGGGRGNYGYT
TRBV27	ASSPPRGRAPPELF
TRBV19	ASGDRFNTGELF
TRBV12-5	ASGLFTGPRSPLH
TRBV25-1	ASSYTSGGETQY
TRBV30	AWSTFAPGNTIY
TRBV6-5	ASKQTDEAF
TRBV5-5	ASSLVASYNEQF
TRBV3-1/TRBV3-2	ASSPTGTEAF
TRBV6-5	ASTRVDRESGYT
TRBV7-9	ASSHREGALYGYT
TRBV10-1	ASSEKGDEQF
TRBV29-1	SVQPDSYTEAF
TRBV30	AWKFWGGVGLNTEAF
TRBV14	ASSSRDRGYGYT
TRBV7-9	ASSLGAPGGARGNTIY
TRBV2	ASSEEASGATLMTYEQY
TRBV27	ASSWDRVGYT
TRBV6-2/TRBV6-3	ASSLDRDQPQH
TRBV14	ASSHGQVDPAKNIQY
TRBV6-1	ASSEPQSYNEQF
TRBV25-1	ASSEGKGALRGYT
TRBV7-9	ASSGQGDYGYT
TRBV7-3	ASSLGPRETGELF
TRBV3-1/TRBV3-2	ASSQQGSNYGYT
TRBV24-1	ATKGQGSTEAF
TRBV7-6	ASSFLGGREQY
TRBV30	AWSQGWGPQSTEQY
TRBV19	ASSYGTGNEQF
TRBV7-2	ASSFYGSGGYT
TRBV15	ATSSLSGRPYEQY
TRBV23-1	ASIPRDREREQY
TRBV27	ASREWGQGAETQY
TRBV5-5	ASSLIGGHSNQPQH
TRBV29-1	SVELATYNEQF
TRBV7-8	ASSLVPAGGYT
TRBV10-3	AISARQSDTQY
TRBV5-1	ASSLGRTGVYEQY